This TCR beta chain comes out of a study of cytomegalovirus exposure and HLA in healthy donors. In the PCR, 60 Vbeta and 13 Jbeta primers were used. Libraries were prepared by immunoSEQ multiplex PCR; TCRdb keeps only in-frame clonotypes and omits some of them. The sample comprises 110,000 to 150,000 clones, 77% of which are singletons, and roughly 3.7% rests with the top ten. Trimming took 3 bases from V and 4 from J, leaving 13 bases between them. CDR1 SGDLS and CDR2 YYNGEE come from the germline V gene. This CDR3 is built from 14 residues. This chain uses TRBV9 with TRBJ2-5; weak D call: TRBD1 (6 bases). The material sequenced was PBMCs. The origin of this receptor is a male donor in good health and CMV-seronegative. DNA of the CDR3: TGTGCCAGCAGCGGAGGGGGACATGCAGAGACCCAGTACTTC. This gives the protein CASSGGGHAETQYF.